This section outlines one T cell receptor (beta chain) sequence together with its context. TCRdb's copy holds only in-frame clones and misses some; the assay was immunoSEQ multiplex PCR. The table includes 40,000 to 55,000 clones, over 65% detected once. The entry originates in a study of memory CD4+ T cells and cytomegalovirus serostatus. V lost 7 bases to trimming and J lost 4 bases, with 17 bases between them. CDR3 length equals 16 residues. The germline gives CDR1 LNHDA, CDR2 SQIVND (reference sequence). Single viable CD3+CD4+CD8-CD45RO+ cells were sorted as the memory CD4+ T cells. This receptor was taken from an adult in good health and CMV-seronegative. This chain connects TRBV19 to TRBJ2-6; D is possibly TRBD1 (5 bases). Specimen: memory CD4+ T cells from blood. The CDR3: CASNQEGVPGANVLTF. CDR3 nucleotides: TGTGCCAGTAATCAGGAAGGGGTTCCGGGGGCCAACGTCCTGACTTTC.